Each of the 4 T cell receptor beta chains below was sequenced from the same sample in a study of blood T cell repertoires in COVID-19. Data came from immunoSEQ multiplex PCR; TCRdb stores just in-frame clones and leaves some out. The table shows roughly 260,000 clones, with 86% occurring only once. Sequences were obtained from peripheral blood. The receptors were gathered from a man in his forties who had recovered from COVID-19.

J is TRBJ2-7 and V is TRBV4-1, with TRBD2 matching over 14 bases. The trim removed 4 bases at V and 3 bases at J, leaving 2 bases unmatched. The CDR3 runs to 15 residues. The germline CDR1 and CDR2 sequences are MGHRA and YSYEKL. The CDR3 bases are TGCGCCAGCAGCCTAGGGACTAGCGGGGGCTACGAGCAGTACTTC. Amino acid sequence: CASSLGTSGGYEQYF.

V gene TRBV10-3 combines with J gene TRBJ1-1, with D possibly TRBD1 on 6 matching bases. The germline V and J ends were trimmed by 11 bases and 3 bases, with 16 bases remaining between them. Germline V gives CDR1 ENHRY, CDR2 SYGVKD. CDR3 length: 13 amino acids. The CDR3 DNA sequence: TGTGCCGCACAGGGATTGGGGTACACTGAAGCTTTCTTT. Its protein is CAAQGLGYTEAFF.

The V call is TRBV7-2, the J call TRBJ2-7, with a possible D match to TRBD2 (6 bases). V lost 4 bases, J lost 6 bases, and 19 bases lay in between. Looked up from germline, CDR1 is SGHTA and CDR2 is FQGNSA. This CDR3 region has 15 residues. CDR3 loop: CASSSPRGRGIEQYF. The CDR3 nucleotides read TGTGCCAGCAGCTCACCCCGAGGTCGGGGGATCGAGCAGTACTTC. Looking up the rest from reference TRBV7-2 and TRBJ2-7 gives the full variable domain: GAGVSQSPSNKVTEKGKDVELRCDPISGHTALYWYRQSLGQGLEFLIYFQGNSAPDKSGLPSDRFSAERTGGSVSTLTIQRTQQEDSAVYLCASSSPRGRGIEQYFGPGTRLTVT.

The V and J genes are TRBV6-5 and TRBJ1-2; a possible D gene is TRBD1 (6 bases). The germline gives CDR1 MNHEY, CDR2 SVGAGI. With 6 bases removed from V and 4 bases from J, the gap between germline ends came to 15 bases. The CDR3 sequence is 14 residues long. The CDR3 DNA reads TGTGCCAGCAGGGCCGGCAGGGGCGGCTATGGCTACACCTTC. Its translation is CASRAGRGGYGYTF.